A selection of T cell receptor beta chains follows, all from one sample in a study of T cell repertoires in ileal Crohn's disease. Assay: immunoSEQ multiplex PCR; the TCRdb copy retains only in-frame clones and omits some. The table shows under 12,000 clones, with 79% occurring only once. Material: ileal tissue. All receptors come from an adult with Crohn's disease. CDR3s include the opening cysteine and the closing phenylalanine or tryptophan. The D gene is left open where the match is weak. Clone size is not always given. Where it is, it says once, few, many or a class for expanded clones.

>TRBJ2-7|TRBD1|TRBV5-1|.
CASRRIPSGTGGYEQYF
TGCGCCAGCAGACGGATTCCCTCCGGGACAGGGGGCTACGAGCAGTACTTC
>TRBJ2-7|TRBD2|TRBV5-4|once
CASSPSGLAYYEQYF
TGTGCCAGCAGCCCGTCAGGACTAGCGTACTACGAGCAGTACTTC
>TRBJ1-6|.|TRBV6-1|few
CASSRRENYNSPLHF
TGTGCCAGCAGTCGTCGGGAGAACTATAATTCACCCCTCCACTTT
>TRBJ1-2|.|TRBV7-2|.
CASSLALNYGYTF
TGTGCCAGCAGCTTAGCGTTAAACTATGGCTACACCTTC
>TRBJ1-4|TRBD1|TRBV2|.
CASSVRGRGEKLFF
TGTGCCAGCAGTGTAAGGGGCAGGGGGGAAAAACTGTTTTTT
>TRBJ1-2|.|TRBV6-6|.
CASSYSAGFGYTF
TGTGCCAGCAGCTACTCGGCGGGGTTTGGCTACACCTTC
>TRBJ1-2|.|TRBV11-2|.
CASSLGQAYGYTF
TGTGCCAGCAGCTTAGGGCAGGCCTATGGCTACACCTTC
>TRBJ1-3|TRBD1|TRBV5-1|.
CASSLGGTDNTIYF
TGCGCCAGCAGCTTGGGGGGGACAGACAACACCATATATTTT
>TRBJ1-5|.|TRBV6-1|.
CASSLRDNQPQHF
TGTGCCAGCAGTCTCAGGGATAATCAGCCCCAGCATTTT
>TRBJ1-6|TRBD1|TRBV5-4|.
CASSWRRTGPNSPLHF
TGTGCCAGCAGCTGGAGAAGGACAGGACCAAATTCACCCCTCCACTTT
>TRBJ2-1|.|TRBV9|.
CASSGDISRGNEQFF
TGTGCCAGCAGCGGGGACATATCGAGAGGCAATGAGCAGTTCTTC
>TRBJ1-3|.|TRBV12-5|.
CATAGAIGNTIYF
TGTGCTACTGCAGGGGCGATCGGAAACACCATATATTTT
>TRBJ1-2|TRBD1|TRBV6-1|.
CASSGDRRFYGYTF
TGTGCCAGCAGTGGGGACAGGAGGTTCTATGGCTACACCTTC
>TRBJ2-5|.|TRBV5-1|.
CASSPTAAGLETQYF
TGCGCCAGCAGCCCCACGGCGGCAGGGTTGGAGACCCAGTACTTC
>TRBJ1-4|.|TRBV7-9|.
CASSFRQNEKLFF
TGTGCCAGCAGCTTCAGGCAGAATGAAAAACTGTTTTTT
>TRBJ1-2|TRBD1|TRBV15|.
CATSRGDRGLSNYGYTF
TGTGCCACCAGCAGAGGGGACAGGGGGCTTTCGAACTATGGCTACACCTTC
>TRBJ2-7|TRBD2|TRBV27|.
CASTLAGGPRYEQYF
TGTGCCAGCACCCTAGCGGGAGGCCCCCGCTACGAGCAGTACTTC
>TRBJ1-1|.|TRBV11-2|few
CASSLIRGDTEAFF
TGTGCCAGCAGCTTAATCCGGGGTGACACTGAAGCTTTCTTT
>TRBJ2-7|TRBD2|TRBV6-5|.
CASRPGLAELYEQYF
TGTGCCAGCCGGCCCGGACTAGCGGAACTCTACGAGCAGTACTTC
>TRBJ1-2|TRBD1|TRBV5-1|.
CASSTGQGRNYGYTF
TGCGCCAGCAGCACGGGACAGGGACGAAACTATGGCTACACCTTC
>TRBJ2-1|.|TRBV5-1|.
CASSLEQGLYNEQFF
TGCGCCAGCAGCTTGGAACAGGGTCTATACAATGAGCAGTTCTTC
>TRBJ2-1|.|TRBV15|.
CATSRDTRLNEQFF
TGTGCCACCAGCAGAGATACCAGGTTGAATGAGCAGTTCTTC
>TRBJ2-1|TRBD1|TRBV27|few
CASSPRGLISYNEQFF
TGTGCCAGCAGTCCCAGGGGGCTGATTTCCTACAATGAGCAGTTCTTC
>TRBJ2-7|TRBD1|TRBV29-1|.
CSADGDREGSYEQYF
TGCAGCGCCGATGGGGACAGGGAAGGATCGTACGAGCAGTACTTC
>TRBJ1-4|.|TRBV5-6|.
CASSPSAAERSNEKLFF
TGTGCCAGCAGCCCATCGGCGGCGGAACGGTCTAATGAAAAACTGTTTTTT
>TRBJ1-3|.|TRBV6-5|large
CASRGGPGNTIYF
TGTGCCAGCAGGGGGGGGCCTGGAAACACCATATATTTT
>TRBJ2-2|.|TRBV6-5|few
CASSSTTDNTGELFF
TGTGCCAGCAGCTCTACGACAGATAACACCGGGGAGCTGTTTTTT
>TRBJ1-5|.|TRBV2|.
CASSEGSGQPQHF
TGTGCCAGCAGTGAAGGGAGTGGCCAGCCCCAGCATTTT
>TRBJ1-5|.|TRBV6-1|.
CASSEAGGTGQPQHF
TGTGCCAGCAGTGAAGCGGGGGGAACAGGTCAGCCCCAGCATTTT
>TRBJ1-1|.|TRBV7-9|once
CASSLEARGAEAFF
TGTGCCAGCAGCTTAGAGGCCCGGGGGGCTGAAGCTTTCTTT
>TRBJ1-4|TRBD1|TRBV5-1|once
CASSLGPGQTNEKLFF
TGCGCCAGCAGCTTGGGGCCGGGACAGACTAATGAAAAACTGTTTTTT
>TRBJ1-6|.|TRBV10-3|few
CAIKPQGRDSPLHF
TGTGCCATCAAGCCCCAGGGGAGGGATTCACCCCTCCACTTT
>TRBJ1-4|.|TRBV18|.
CASSPNKNEKLFF
TGTGCCAGCTCACCTAACAAGAATGAAAAACTGTTTTTT
>TRBJ2-7|TRBD1|TRBV5-1|.
CASSLLTGDYSEQYF
TGCGCCAGCAGCTTACTAACAGGGGATTATAGCGAGCAGTACTTC
>TRBJ2-7|.|TRBV2|.
CASSSFRSTREQYF
TGTGCCAGCAGCTCTTTCCGGTCTACCAGGGAGCAGTACTTC
>TRBJ1-5|TRBD1|TRBV7-9|.
CASSLQGSNQPQHF
TGTGCCAGCAGTCTACAGGGGAGCAATCAGCCCCAGCATTTT
>TRBJ1-6|TRBD1|TRBV4-2|once
CASSQGDNRGMGNSPLHF
TGTGCCAGCAGCCAGGGAGATAACAGGGGAATGGGAAATTCACCCCTCCACTTT
>TRBJ2-7|.|TRBV11-2|.
CASSLERGGLEQYF
TGTGCCAGCAGCTTAGAGAGGGGGGGCCTCGAGCAGTACTTC
>TRBJ2-1|TRBD1|TRBV7-2|.
CASSQNTGAGEQFF
TGTGCCAGCAGTCAAAACACAGGGGCGGGTGAGCAGTTCTTC
>TRBJ2-7|.|TRBV5-4|.
CASSSGWRLGEQYF
TGTGCCAGCAGCTCGGGATGGAGATTAGGCGAGCAGTACTTC
>TRBJ1-1|.|TRBV30|.
CAWSKGLGNTEAFF
TGTGCCTGGAGTAAGGGGTTGGGGAACACTGAAGCTTTCTTT
>TRBJ1-1|TRBD1|TRBV5-4|.
CASSLGRGRRGDTEAFF
TGTGCCAGCAGCTTGGGCAGGGGGAGAAGAGGGGACACTGAAGCTTTCTTT
>TRBJ2-3|.|TRBV6-5|once
CASSPGGRPTDTQYF
TGTGCCAGCAGCCCCGGGGGGCGGCCCACGGATACGCAGTATTTT